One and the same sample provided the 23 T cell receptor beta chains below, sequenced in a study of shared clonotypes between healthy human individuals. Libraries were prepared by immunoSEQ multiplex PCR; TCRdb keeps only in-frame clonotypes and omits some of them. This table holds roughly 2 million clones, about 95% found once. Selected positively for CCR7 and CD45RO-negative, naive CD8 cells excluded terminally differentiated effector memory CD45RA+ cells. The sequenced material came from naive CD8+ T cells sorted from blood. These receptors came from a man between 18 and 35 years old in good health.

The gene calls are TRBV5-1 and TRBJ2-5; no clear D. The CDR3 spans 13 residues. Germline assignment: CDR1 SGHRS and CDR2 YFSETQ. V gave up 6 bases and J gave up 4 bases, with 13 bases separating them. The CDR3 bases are TGCGCCAGCACCACTATCGACGGAGAGACCCAGTACTTC. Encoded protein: CASTTIDGETQYF.

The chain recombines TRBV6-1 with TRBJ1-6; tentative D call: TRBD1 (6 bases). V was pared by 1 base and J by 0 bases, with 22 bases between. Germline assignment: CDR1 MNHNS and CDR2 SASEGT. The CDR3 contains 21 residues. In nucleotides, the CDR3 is TGTGCCAGCAGTGAAGAAGGACTTGCCAGGGGAATAACCTCCTATAATTCACCCCTCCACTTT. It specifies CASSEEGLARGITSYNSPLHF.

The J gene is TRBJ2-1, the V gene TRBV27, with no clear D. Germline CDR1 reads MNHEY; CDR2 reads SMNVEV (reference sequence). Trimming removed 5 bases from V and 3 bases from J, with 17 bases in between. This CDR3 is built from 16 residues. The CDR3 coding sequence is TGTGCCAGCAGTCCCCCCGGTGCCAGCGACTACAATGAGCAGTTCTTC. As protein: CASSPPGASDYNEQFF.

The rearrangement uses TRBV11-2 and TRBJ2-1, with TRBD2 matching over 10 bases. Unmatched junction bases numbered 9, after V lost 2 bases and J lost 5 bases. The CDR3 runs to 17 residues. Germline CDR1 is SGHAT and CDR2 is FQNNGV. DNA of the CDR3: TGTGCCAGCAGCTTATATAGTGGGACTAGCGCCCACAATGAGCAGTTCTTC. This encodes CASSLYSGTSAHNEQFF.

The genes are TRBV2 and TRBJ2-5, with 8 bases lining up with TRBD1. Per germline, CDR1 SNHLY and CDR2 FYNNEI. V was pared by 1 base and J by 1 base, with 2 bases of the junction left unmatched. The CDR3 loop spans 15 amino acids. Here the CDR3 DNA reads TGTGCCAGCAGTGAAGAGGGACAGGTCCAAGAGACCCAGTACTTC. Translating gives CASSEEGQVQETQYF.

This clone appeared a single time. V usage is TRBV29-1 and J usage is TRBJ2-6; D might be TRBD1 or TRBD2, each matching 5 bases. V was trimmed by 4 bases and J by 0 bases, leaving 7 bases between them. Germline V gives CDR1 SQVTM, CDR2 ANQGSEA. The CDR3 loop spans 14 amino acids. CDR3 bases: TGCAGCGTTGGGGGGTCCTCTGGGGCCAACGTCCTGACTTTC. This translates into CSVGGSSGANVLTF.

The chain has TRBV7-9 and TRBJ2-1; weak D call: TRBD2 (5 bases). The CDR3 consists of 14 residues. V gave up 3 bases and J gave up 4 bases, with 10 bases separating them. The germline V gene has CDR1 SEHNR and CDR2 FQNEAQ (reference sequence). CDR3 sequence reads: CASSFSEIYNEQFF. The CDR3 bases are TGTGCCAGCAGCTTTAGCGAGATTTACAATGAGCAGTTCTTC.

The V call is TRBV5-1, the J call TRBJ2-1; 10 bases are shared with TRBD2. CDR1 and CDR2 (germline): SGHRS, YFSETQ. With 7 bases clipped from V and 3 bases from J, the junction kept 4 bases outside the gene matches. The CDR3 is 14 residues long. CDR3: CASRTSGIYNEQFF. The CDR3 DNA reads TGCGCCAGCCGAACTAGCGGGATCTACAATGAGCAGTTCTTC.

The CDR3: CASSGLAGSSYEQYF. DNA for the CDR3: TGTGCCAGCAGCGGACTAGCGGGGAGCTCCTACGAGCAGTACTTC. The chain uses TRBV2 and TRBJ2-7; TRBD2 aligns across 12 bases. The CDR3 spans 15 residues. V lost 6 bases and J lost 0; bases outside the gene matches: 3. Looked up from germline, CDR1 is SNHLY and CDR2 is FYNNEI. Full variable domain (missing parts from reference TRBV2 and TRBJ2-7): EPEVTQTPSHQVTQMGQEVILRCVPISNHLYFYWYRQILGQKVEFLVSFYNNEISEKSEIFDDQFSVERPDGSNFTLKIRSTKLEDSAMYFCASSGLAGSSYEQYFGPGTRLTVT.

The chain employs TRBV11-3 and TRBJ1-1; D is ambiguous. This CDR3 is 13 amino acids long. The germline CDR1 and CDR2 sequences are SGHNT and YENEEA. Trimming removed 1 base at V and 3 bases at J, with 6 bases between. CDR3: CASSLGFYTEAFF. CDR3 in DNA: TGTGCCAGCAGCTTAGGGTTCTACACTGAAGCTTTCTTT.

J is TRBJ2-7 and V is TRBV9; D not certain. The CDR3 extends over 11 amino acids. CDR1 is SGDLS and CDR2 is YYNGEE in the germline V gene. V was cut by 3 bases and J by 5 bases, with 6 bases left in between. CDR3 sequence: CASSDGNEQYF. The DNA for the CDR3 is TGTGCCAGCAGCGATGGTAACGAGCAGTACTTC. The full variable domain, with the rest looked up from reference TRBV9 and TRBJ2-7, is DSGVTQTPKHLITATGQRVTLRCSPRSGDLSVYWYQQSLDQGLQFLIQYYNGEERAKGNILERFSAQQFPDLHSELNLSSLELGDSALYFCASSDGNEQYFGPGTRLTVT.

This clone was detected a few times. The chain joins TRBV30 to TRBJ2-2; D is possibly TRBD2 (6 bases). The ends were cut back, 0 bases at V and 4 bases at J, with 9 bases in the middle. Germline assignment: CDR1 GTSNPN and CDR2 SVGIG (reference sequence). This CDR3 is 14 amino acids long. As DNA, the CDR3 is TGTGCCTGGAGTGTAATCGGGAGCACCGGGGAGCTGTTTTTT. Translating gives CAWSVIGSTGELFF.

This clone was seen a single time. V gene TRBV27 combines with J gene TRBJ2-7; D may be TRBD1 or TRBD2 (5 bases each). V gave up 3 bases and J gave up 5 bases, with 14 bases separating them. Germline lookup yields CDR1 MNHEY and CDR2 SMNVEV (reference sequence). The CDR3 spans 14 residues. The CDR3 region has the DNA TGTGCCAGCAGTTTTCTTGGGACCCGAGACGAGCAGTACTTC. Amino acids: CASSFLGTRDEQYF.

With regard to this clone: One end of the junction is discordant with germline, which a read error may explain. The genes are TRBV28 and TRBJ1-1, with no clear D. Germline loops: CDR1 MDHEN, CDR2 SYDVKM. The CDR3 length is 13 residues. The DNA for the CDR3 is TGTGCCACCAGTTTTAGGCCGGACGTTGAAGCTTTCTTT. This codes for CATSFRPDVEAFF.

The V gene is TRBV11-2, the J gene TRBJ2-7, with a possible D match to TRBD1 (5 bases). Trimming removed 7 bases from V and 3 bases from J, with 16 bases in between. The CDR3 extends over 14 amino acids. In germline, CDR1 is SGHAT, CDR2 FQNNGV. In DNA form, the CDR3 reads TGTGCCAGCAACGTTGACAGCTCCTACTACGAGCAGTACTTC. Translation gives CASNVDSSYYEQYF.

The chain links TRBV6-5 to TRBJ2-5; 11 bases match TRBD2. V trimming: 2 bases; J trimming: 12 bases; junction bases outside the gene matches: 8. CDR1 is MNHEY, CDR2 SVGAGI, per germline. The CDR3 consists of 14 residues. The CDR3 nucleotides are TGTGCCAGCAGTTACATGCTAGCGGGGGGCCCCGAGTACTTC. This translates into CASSYMLAGGPEYF.

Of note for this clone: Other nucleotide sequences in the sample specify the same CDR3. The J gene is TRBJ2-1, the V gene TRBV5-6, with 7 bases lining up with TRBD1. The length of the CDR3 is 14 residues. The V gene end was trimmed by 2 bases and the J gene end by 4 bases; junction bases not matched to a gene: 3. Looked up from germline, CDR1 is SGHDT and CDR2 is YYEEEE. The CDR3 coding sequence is TGTGCCAGCAGCTTTGGGACAGCTTACAATGAGCAGTTCTTC. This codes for CASSFGTAYNEQFF.

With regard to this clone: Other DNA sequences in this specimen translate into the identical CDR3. The chain's CDR3 is CASSQRLAYEQYF. CDR3 coding DNA: TGCGCCAGCAGCCAAAGGCTTGCCTACGAGCAGTACTTC. The rearrangement links TRBV4-1 to TRBJ2-7, with unresolved D. V was pared by 2 bases and J by 2 bases, with 7 bases between. Germline CDR1 is MGHRA and CDR2 is YSYEKL. The CDR3 has 13 amino acids.

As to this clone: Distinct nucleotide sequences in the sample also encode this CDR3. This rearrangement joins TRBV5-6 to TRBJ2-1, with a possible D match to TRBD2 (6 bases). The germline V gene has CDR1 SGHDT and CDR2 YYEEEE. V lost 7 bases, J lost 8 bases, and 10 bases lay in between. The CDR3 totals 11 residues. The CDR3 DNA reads TGTGCCAGCTCGGGAGTTGATGAGCAGTTCTTC. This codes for CASSGVDEQFF.

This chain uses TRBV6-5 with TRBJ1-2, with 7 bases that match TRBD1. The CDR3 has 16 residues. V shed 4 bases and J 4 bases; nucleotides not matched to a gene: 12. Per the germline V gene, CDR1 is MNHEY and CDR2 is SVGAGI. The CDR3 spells CASSLTGDPTGYGYTF. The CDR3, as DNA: TGTGCCAGCAGTTTAACAGGGGACCCTACTGGCTATGGCTACACCTTC.

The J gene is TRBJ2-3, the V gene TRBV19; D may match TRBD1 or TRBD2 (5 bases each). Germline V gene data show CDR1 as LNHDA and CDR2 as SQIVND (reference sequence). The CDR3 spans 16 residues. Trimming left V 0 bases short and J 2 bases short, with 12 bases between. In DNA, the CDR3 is TGTGCCAGTAGTATAGATGCCGAGGGACCCACAGATACGCAGTATTTT. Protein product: CASSIDAEGPTDTQYF.

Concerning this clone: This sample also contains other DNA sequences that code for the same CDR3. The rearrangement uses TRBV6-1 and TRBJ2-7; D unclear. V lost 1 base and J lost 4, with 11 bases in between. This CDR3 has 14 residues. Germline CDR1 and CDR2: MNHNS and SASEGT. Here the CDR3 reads CASSEVGPSYEQYF. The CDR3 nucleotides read TGTGCCAGCAGTGAAGTCGGACCGTCATACGAGCAGTACTTC.

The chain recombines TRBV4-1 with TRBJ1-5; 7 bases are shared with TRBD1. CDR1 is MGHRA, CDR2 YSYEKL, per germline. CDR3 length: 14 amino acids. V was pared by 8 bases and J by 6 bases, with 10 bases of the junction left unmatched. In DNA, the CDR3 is TGCGCCAGCGGATGGGGGGCAGGGGGTCAGCCCCAGCATTTT. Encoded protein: CASGWGAGGQPQHF.